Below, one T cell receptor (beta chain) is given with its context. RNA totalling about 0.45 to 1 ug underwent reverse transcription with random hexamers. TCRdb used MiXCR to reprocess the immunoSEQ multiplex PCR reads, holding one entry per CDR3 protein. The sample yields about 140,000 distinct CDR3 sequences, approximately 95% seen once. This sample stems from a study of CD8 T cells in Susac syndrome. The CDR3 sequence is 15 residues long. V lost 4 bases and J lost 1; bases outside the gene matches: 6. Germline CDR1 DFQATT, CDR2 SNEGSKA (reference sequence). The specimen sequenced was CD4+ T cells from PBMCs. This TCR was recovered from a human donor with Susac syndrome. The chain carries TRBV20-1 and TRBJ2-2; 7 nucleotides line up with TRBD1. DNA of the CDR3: TGCAGTGCTATTCATCGGACAGGGAACACCGGGGAGCTGTTTTTT. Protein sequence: CSAIHRTGNTGELFF.